A selection of T cell receptor beta chains follows, all from one sample in a study of cytomegalovirus exposure and HLA in healthy donors. TCRdb keeps only in-frame clones here, not all; method: immunoSEQ multiplex PCR. The sample includes more than 110,000 clones, roughly 80% of them seen just once. The sequenced material came from PBMCs. These receptors all come from a female donor in good health and CMV-seronegative. Both conserved end residues are part of each CDR3. Each record gives: clone size, J gene, D gene, V gene, CDR3 DNA, CDR3 protein. The D gene is left open where the match is weak. A clone size is listed for some rows: how often the clone was seen (once, few, many), or a class if it is expanded.

size: .; J: TRBJ2-2; D: .; V: TRBV5-1; DNA: TGCGCCAGCAGCTTCGGACAGATGAACACCGGGGAGCTGTTTTTT; CDR3: CASSFGQMNTGELFF
size: once; J: TRBJ1-2; D: TRBD1; V: TRBV4-3; DNA: TGCGCCAGCAGCCAAGATCTTCCCACAGGGGAAGGCTCCTCTAGCTATGGCTACACCTTC; CDR3: CASSQDLPTGEGSSSYGYTF
size: once; J: TRBJ2-1; D: TRBD2; V: TRBV7-2; DNA: TGTGCCAGCAGCTCCGGACTAGTAGGTAACAATGAGCAGTTCTTC; CDR3: CASSSGLVGNNEQFF
size: .; J: TRBJ2-7; D: .; V: TRBV6-6; DNA: TGTGCCAGCAGTTACTCGGGGCGGACCTACGAGCAGTACTTC; CDR3: CASSYSGRTYEQYF
size: once; J: TRBJ1-4; D: .; V: TRBV11-1; DNA: TGTGCCAGCAGCCGTTCGGCGGGGATCGGGGAAAAACTGTTTTTT; CDR3: CASSRSAGIGEKLFF
size: .; J: TRBJ1-4; D: .; V: TRBV5-1; DNA: TGCGCCAGCAGCTTGGGGCCCACGGGCGGGGAAAAACTGTTTTTT; CDR3: CASSLGPTGGEKLFF
size: .; J: TRBJ2-3; D: TRBD2; V: TRBV18; DNA: TGTGCCAGCTCACCACCACGGGGGGAGGTGAGCACAGATACGCAGTATTTT; CDR3: CASSPPRGEVSTDTQYF
size: .; J: TRBJ1-6; D: .; V: TRBV6-5; DNA: TGTGCCAGCAGGGACAGCTATGTCAATTCACCCCTCCACTTT; CDR3: CASRDSYVNSPLHF
size: .; J: TRBJ2-7; D: TRBD2; V: TRBV15; DNA: TGTGCCACCAGCAGAGATCTTCCGCCTAGCGGGACTTACGAGCAGTACTTC; CDR3: CATSRDLPPSGTYEQYF
size: few; J: TRBJ1-6; D: .; V: TRBV27; DNA: TGTGCCAGCAGTTTGTCCAGAAATAATTCACCCCTCCACTTT; CDR3: CASSLSRNNSPLHF
size: .; J: TRBJ1-1; D: .; V: TRBV28; DNA: TGTGCCAGCAGTTCGCCAGGGGTAAGTGGTGAAGCTTTCTTT; CDR3: CASSSPGVSGEAFF
size: once; J: TRBJ1-6; D: .; V: TRBV5-1; DNA: TGCGCCAGCAGCTTGGCCGCAGGGGCGCTTGATAATTCACCCCTCCACTTT; CDR3: CASSLAAGALDNSPLHF
size: .; J: TRBJ2-7; D: .; V: TRBV10-3; DNA: TGTGCCATCAGTGAGTCGACAGAAGAGCAGTACTTC; CDR3: CAISESTEEQYF
size: once; J: TRBJ1-6; D: .; V: TRBV7-3; DNA: TGTGCCAGCAGCGGGGGCGGGGGTTCACCCCTCCACTTT; CDR3: CASSGGGGSPLHF
size: .; J: TRBJ1-6; D: TRBD1; V: TRBV6-5; DNA: TGTGCCAGCAGTGCAACCGGGACAGGGGAATCACCCCTCCACTTT; CDR3: CASSATGTGESPLHF
size: once; J: TRBJ2-3; D: TRBD2; V: TRBV6-4; DNA: TGTGCCAGCAGTGCTAGCGGGAGTATCACAGATACGCAGTATTTT; CDR3: CASSASGSITDTQYF
size: .; J: TRBJ2-1; D: .; V: TRBV5-6; DNA: TGTGCCAGCAGCCCTGGACTGCTCTCCTACAATGAGCAGTTCTTC; CDR3: CASSPGLLSYNEQFF
size: .; J: TRBJ1-2; D: .; V: TRBV25-1; DNA: TGTGCCAGCAGTGTCCCGGGGGAAAACTATGGCTACACCTTC; CDR3: CASSVPGENYGYTF
size: once; J: TRBJ2-7; D: TRBD2; V: TRBV4-3; DNA: TGCGCCAGCAGCCACCGACCCCGCCGGGGGGACGAGCAGTACTTC; CDR3: CASSHRPRRGDEQYF
size: once; J: TRBJ1-2; D: .; V: TRBV6-5; DNA: TGTGCCAGCGGACTCGGTTTGGACTCCTATGGCTACACCTTC; CDR3: CASGLGLDSYGYTF
size: .; J: TRBJ2-2; D: .; V: TRBV10-3; DNA: TGTGCCATCAAGTGGGGGGACACCGGGGAGCTGTTTTTT; CDR3: CAIKWGDTGELFF
size: .; J: TRBJ2-7; D: TRBD1; V: TRBV11-2; DNA: TGTGCCAGCAGCTCAGTACAGGGGGCCACCTACGAGCAGTACTTC; CDR3: CASSSVQGATYEQYF
size: .; J: TRBJ1-6; D: .; V: TRBV7-3; DNA: TGTGCCAGCAGCTTCGAGGGTAGATCACCCCTCCACTTT; CDR3: CASSFEGRSPLHF
size: .; J: TRBJ1-4; D: .; V: TRBV9; DNA: TGTGCCAGCAGCCTAGGGACTCTAGCAACTAATGAAAAACTGTTTTTT; CDR3: CASSLGTLATNEKLFF
size: .; J: TRBJ2-7; D: .; V: TRBV9; DNA: TGTGCCAGCAGCCCAACTACAGGTAATTACGAGCAGTACTTC; CDR3: CASSPTTGNYEQYF
size: .; J: TRBJ2-3; D: .; V: TRBV9; DNA: TGTGCCAGCAGCGTAGGGGGACTTGTGTTAGATACGCAGTATTTT; CDR3: CASSVGGLVLDTQYF
size: .; J: TRBJ2-7; D: .; V: TRBV5-1; DNA: TGCGCCAGCAGCCTGGGGCCTACAATGGGCAGAAATTCCTACGAGCAGTACTTC; CDR3: CASSLGPTMGRNSYEQYF
size: few; J: TRBJ1-5; D: .; V: TRBV2; DNA: TGTGCCAGCAGTTTGGGAGACCGAAGTCAGCCCCAGCATTTT; CDR3: CASSLGDRSQPQHF
size: .; J: TRBJ2-5; D: TRBD2; V: TRBV5-1; DNA: TGCGCCAGCAGCTTAGGGACTAGCGGCCAAGAGACCCAGTACTTC; CDR3: CASSLGTSGQETQYF
size: .; J: TRBJ2-5; D: .; V: TRBV21-1; DNA: TGTGCCAGCAGCAAAGTCGAAGGGGTAGAGACCCAGTACTTC; CDR3: CASSKVEGVETQYF
size: .; J: TRBJ1-5; D: TRBD1; V: TRBV7-2; DNA: TGTGCCAGCAGCCCGGGACAGGGGGTCAACAGGGGTCAGCCCCAGCATTTT; CDR3: CASSPGQGVNRGQPQHF
size: few; J: TRBJ1-1; D: .; V: TRBV11-3; DNA: TGTGCCAGCAGCATAGTACACGCTGAAGCTTTCTTT; CDR3: CASSIVHAEAFF
size: few; J: TRBJ1-1; D: .; V: TRBV6-5; DNA: TGTGCCAGCAGAGACAGTTTAAGTTCTGAAGCTTTCTTT; CDR3: CASRDSLSSEAFF
size: .; J: TRBJ2-7; D: TRBD2; V: TRBV4-1; DNA: TGCGCCAGCAGCCCGGGACTAGCGAAAACCTACGAGCAGTACTTC; CDR3: CASSPGLAKTYEQYF
size: .; J: TRBJ1-5; D: .; V: TRBV6-1; DNA: TGTGCCAGCAGTGAAGTCGACAGACCCTATCAGCCCCAGCATTTT; CDR3: CASSEVDRPYQPQHF
size: .; J: TRBJ1-2; D: .; V: TRBV27; DNA: TGTGCCAGCAGTTCAAATAGGGGGGGGTACGGCTACACCTTC; CDR3: CASSSNRGGYGYTF
size: .; J: TRBJ1-4; D: TRBD1; V: TRBV6-5; DNA: TGTGCCAGCAGCGGGGGACAGGGAAATGAAAAACTGTTTTTT; CDR3: CASSGGQGNEKLFF
size: .; J: TRBJ1-6; D: .; V: TRBV9; DNA: TGTGCCAGCAGCGTAGCTTTAGGGAGTCGGAATTCACCCCTCCACTTT; CDR3: CASSVALGSRNSPLHF
size: few; J: TRBJ1-5; D: .; V: TRBV10-3; DNA: TGTGCCATCAGTGAGTCGTGGGGGGACTCTAGCAATCAGCCCCAGCATTTT; CDR3: CAISESWGDSSNQPQHF
size: .; J: TRBJ2-1; D: .; V: TRBV15; DNA: TGTGCCACCAGCAGAGATTCTGCAGGTGAGCAGTTCTTC; CDR3: CATSRDSAGEQFF
size: .; J: TRBJ1-3; D: .; V: TRBV7-2; DNA: TGTGCCAGCAGCTTAGTTGCTCGGGAGGTGGGAAACACCATATATTTT; CDR3: CASSLVAREVGNTIYF
size: .; J: TRBJ2-2; D: .; V: TRBV2; DNA: TGTGCCAGCAGTGAAGCAAGTCGAATTAGGGGTGGGGAGCTGTTTTTT; CDR3: CASSEASRIRGGELFF
size: .; J: TRBJ2-7; D: .; V: TRBV11-2; DNA: TGTGCCAGCAGCCTTTACCTTAGTGGCTCCTACGAGCAGTACTTC; CDR3: CASSLYLSGSYEQYF
size: .; J: TRBJ2-5; D: .; V: TRBV5-4; DNA: TGTGCCAGCAGCGCCCGGACAGAAGAGACCCAGTACTTC; CDR3: CASSARTEETQYF
size: few; J: TRBJ1-3; D: .; V: TRBV6-6; DNA: TGTGCCAGCAGTTACTCCCCAACAGGGTTAGGAAACACCATATATTTT; CDR3: CASSYSPTGLGNTIYF
size: few; J: TRBJ1-5; D: TRBD1; V: TRBV6-1; DNA: TGTGCCAGCAGTGGGACAGGGGGCAATCAGCCCCAGCATTTT; CDR3: CASSGTGGNQPQHF
size: few; J: TRBJ2-7; D: .; V: TRBV4-3; DNA: TGCGCCAGCAGCCAATTTCCAGGGGCCTCCTACGAGCAGTACTTC; CDR3: CASSQFPGASYEQYF
size: .; J: TRBJ1-2; D: .; V: TRBV18; DNA: TGTGCCAGCTCACCCAGCAACAGGGCCTATTACACCTTC; CDR3: CASSPSNRAYYTF
size: .; J: TRBJ1-4; D: TRBD1; V: TRBV28; DNA: TGTGCCAGCAGACCCGGGACAGGGAGGCTAAAACTGTTTTTT; CDR3: CASRPGTGRLKLFF
size: once; J: TRBJ2-2; D: TRBD2; V: TRBV9; DNA: TGTGCCAGCAGCACAACGATTCGGACTAGCGGGACTAAGGGCGGGGAGCTGTTTTTT; CDR3: CASSTTIRTSGTKGGELFF
size: .; J: TRBJ2-5; D: TRBD1; V: TRBV6-1; DNA: TGTGCCAGCAGTACGGGACAGGGAGGGGAGACCCAGTACTTC; CDR3: CASSTGQGGETQYF
size: .; J: TRBJ2-7; D: .; V: TRBV30; DNA: TGTGCCTGGAGTGTTGCGGGGTACCGCGAGCAGTACTTC; CDR3: CAWSVAGYREQYF
size: .; J: TRBJ2-1; D: TRBD2; V: TRBV15; DNA: TGTGCCACCAGCATCGGACTAGCGGGAGGTGAGCAGTTCTTC; CDR3: CATSIGLAGGEQFF
size: .; J: TRBJ2-7; D: .; V: TRBV7-9; DNA: TGTGCCAGCAGCTTTCCGGAGGGGAGAACTTACGAGCAGTACTTC; CDR3: CASSFPEGRTYEQYF
size: .; J: TRBJ1-4; D: .; V: TRBV7-6; DNA: TGTGCCAGCAGCTTAGCGGCGGGGACTAATGAAAAACTGTTTTTT; CDR3: CASSLAAGTNEKLFF
size: .; J: TRBJ2-1; D: TRBD2; V: TRBV6-5; DNA: TGTGCCAGCAGTTACCGTCTAGCGGGAGGGCTTGAGCAGTTCTTC; CDR3: CASSYRLAGGLEQFF
size: few; J: TRBJ1-4; D: TRBD1; V: TRBV7-9; DNA: TGTGCCAGCAGCCCGGACAGGGGTTTTCTAACTAATGAAAAACTGTTTTTT; CDR3: CASSPDRGFLTNEKLFF